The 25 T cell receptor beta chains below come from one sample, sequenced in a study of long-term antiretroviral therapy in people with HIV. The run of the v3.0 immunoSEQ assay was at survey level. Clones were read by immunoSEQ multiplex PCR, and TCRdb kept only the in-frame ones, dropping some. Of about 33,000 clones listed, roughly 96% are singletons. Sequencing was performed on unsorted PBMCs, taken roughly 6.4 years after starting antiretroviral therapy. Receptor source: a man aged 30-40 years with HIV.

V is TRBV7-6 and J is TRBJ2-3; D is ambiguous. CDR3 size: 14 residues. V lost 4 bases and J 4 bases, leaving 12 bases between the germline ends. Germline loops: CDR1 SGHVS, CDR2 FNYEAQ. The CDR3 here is CASSSSWGSDTQYF. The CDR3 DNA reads TGTGCCAGCAGCTCCAGTTGGGGTTCAGATACGCAGTATTTT. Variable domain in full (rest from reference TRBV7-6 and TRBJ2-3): GAGVSQSPRYKVTKRGQDVALRCDPISGHVSLYWYRQALGQGPEFLTYFNYEAQQDKSGLPNDRFSAERPEGSISTLTIQRTEQRDSAMYRCASSSSWGSDTQYFGPGTRLTVL.

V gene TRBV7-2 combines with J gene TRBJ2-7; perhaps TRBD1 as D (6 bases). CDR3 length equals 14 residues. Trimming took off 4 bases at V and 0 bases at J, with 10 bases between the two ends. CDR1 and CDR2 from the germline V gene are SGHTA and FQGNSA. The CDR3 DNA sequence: TGTGCCAGCAGCTCAGGGGTTAGCTCCTACGAGCAGTACTTC. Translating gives CASSSGVSSYEQYF.

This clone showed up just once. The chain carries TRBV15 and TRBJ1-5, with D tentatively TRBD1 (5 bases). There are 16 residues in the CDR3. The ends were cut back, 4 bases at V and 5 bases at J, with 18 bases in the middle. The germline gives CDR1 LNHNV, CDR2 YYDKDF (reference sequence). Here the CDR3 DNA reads TGTGCCACCAGCAAAACACCCCAGGGAATGGATCAGCCCCAGCATTTT. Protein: CATSKTPQGMDQPQHF.

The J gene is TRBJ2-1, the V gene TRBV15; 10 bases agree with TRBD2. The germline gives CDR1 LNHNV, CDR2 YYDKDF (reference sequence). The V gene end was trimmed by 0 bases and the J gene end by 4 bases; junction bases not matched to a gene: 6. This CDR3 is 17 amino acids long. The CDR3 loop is CATSREAGTSVYNEQFF. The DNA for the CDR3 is TGTGCCACCAGCAGAGAAGCCGGGACTAGCGTATACAATGAGCAGTTCTTC.

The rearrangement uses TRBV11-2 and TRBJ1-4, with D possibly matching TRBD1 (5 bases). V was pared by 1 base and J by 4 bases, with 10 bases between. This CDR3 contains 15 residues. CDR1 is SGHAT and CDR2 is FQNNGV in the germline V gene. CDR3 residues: CASSLGDRSNEKLFF. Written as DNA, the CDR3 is TGTGCCAGCAGCTTAGGCGACAGAAGTAATGAAAAACTGTTTTTT.

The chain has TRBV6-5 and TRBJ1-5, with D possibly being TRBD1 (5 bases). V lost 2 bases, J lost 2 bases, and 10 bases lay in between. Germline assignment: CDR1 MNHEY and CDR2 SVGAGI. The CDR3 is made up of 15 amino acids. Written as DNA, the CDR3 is TGTGCCAGCAGTTACGGAGGGGTGGGCAATCAGCCCCAGCATTTT. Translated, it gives CASSYGGVGNQPQHF.

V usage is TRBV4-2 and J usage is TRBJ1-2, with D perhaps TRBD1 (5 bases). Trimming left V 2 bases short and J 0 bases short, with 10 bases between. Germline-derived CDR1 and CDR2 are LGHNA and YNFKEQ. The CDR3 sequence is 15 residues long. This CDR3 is CASSQRQISNYGYTF. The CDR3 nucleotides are TGTGCCAGCAGCCAAAGACAGATCTCTAACTATGGCTACACCTTC.

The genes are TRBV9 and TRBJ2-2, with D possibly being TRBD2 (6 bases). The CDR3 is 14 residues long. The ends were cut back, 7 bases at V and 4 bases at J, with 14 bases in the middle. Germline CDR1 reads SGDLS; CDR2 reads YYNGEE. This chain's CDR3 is CASHGGSATGELFF. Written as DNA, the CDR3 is TGTGCCAGCCATGGGGGGTCGGCCACCGGGGAGCTGTTTTTT.

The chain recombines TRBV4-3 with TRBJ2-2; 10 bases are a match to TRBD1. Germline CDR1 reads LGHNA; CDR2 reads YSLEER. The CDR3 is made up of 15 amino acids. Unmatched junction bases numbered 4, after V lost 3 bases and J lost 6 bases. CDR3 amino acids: CASSQIGQGAGELFF. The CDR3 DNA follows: TGCGCCAGCAGCCAGATTGGACAGGGGGCCGGGGAGCTGTTTTTT.

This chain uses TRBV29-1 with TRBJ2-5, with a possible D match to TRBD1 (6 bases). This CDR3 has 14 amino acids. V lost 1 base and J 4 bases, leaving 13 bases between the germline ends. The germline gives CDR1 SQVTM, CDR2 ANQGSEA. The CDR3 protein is CSVEGYRDAETQYF. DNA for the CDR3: TGCAGCGTTGAAGGGTACAGGGACGCAGAGACCCAGTACTTC.

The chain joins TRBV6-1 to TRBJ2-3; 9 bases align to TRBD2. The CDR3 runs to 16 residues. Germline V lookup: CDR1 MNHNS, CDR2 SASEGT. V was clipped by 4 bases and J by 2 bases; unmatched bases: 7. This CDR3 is CASSVRSGGLTDTQYF. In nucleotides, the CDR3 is TGTGCCAGCAGTGTTCGGAGCGGGGGGCTCACAGATACGCAGTATTTT.

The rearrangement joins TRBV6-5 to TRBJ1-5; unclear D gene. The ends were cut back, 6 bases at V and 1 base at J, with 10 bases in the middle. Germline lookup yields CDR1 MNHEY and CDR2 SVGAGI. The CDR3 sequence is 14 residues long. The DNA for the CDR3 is TGTGCCAGCAGCCGGACCGCAAGCAATCAGCCCCAGCATTTT. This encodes CASSRTASNQPQHF.

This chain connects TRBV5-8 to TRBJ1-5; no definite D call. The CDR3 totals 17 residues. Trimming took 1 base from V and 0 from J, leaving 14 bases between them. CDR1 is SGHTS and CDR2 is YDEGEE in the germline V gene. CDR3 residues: CASSLLMTSLSNQPQHF. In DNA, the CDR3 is TGTGCCAGCAGCTTGTTGATGACTTCCCTTAGCAATCAGCCCCAGCATTTT.

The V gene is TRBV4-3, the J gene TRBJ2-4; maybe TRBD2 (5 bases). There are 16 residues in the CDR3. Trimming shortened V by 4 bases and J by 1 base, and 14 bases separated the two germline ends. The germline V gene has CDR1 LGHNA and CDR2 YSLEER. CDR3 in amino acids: CASSRLTTGAKNIQYF. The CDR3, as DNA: TGCGCCAGCAGCCGCCTGACTACCGGGGCCAAAAACATTCAGTACTTC.

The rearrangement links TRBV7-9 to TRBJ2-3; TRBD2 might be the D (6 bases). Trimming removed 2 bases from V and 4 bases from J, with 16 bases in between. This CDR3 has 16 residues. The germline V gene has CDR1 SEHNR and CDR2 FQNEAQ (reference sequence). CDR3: CASSLPPSGLSDTQYF. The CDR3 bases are TGTGCCAGCAGCTTACCCCCCAGCGGGCTCTCAGATACGCAGTATTTT.

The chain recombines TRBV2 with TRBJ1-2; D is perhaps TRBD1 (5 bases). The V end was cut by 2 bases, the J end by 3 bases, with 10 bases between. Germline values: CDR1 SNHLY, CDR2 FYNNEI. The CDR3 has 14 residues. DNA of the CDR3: TGTGCCAGCAGTGAATGGGGCGCTGACTATGGCTACACCTTC. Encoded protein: CASSEWGADYGYTF. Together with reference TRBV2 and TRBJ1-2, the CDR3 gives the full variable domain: EPEVTQTPSHQVTQMGQEVILRCVPISNHLYFYWYRQILGQKVEFLVSFYNNEISEKSEIFDDQFSVERPDGSNFTLKIRSTKLEDSAMYFCASSEWGADYGYTFGSGTRLTVV.

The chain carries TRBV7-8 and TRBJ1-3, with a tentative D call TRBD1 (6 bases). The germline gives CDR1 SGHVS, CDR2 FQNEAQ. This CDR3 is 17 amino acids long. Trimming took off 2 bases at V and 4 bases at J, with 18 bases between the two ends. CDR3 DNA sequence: TGTGCCAGCAGCTTAAATAGGGGGGGCGCTGTAGGAAACACCATATATTTT. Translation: CASSLNRGGAVGNTIYF.

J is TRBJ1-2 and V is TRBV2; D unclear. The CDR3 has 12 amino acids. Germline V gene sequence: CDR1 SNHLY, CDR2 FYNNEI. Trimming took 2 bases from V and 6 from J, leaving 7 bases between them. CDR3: CASSERRDGYTF. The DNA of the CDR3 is TGTGCCAGCAGTGAACGAAGAGATGGCTACACCTTC.

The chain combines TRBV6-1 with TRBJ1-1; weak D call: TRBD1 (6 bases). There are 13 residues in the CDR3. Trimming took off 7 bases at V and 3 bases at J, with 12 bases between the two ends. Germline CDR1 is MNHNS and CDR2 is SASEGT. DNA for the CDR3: TGTGCCAGCACCTACGGACAGCACACTGAAGCTTTCTTT. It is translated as CASTYGQHTEAFF.

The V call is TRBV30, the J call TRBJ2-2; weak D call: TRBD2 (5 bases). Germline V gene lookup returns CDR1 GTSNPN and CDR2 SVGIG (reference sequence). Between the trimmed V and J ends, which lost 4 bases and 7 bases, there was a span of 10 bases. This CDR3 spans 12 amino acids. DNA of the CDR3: TGTGCCTGGACGAGGAGCGGCGGGGAGCTGTTTTTT. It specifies CAWTRSGGELFF.

Here the CDR3 reads CASSPGQGDHGAETQYF. Here the CDR3 DNA reads TGTGCCAGCAGCCCCGGACAGGGGGACCATGGCGCGGAGACCCAGTACTTC. The rearrangement uses TRBV11-2 and TRBJ2-5; 10 nucleotides line up with TRBD1. CDR1 is SGHAT and CDR2 is FQNNGV in the germline V gene. This CDR3 is 17 amino acids long. After removal of 5 bases from V and 5 bases from J, the junction contained 14 bases not matched to a gene.

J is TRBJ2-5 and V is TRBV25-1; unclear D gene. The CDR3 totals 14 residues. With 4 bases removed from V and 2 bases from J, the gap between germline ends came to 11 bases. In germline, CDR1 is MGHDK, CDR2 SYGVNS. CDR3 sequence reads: CASSVFQFQETQYF. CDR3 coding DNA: TGTGCCAGCAGTGTGTTCCAGTTTCAAGAGACCCAGTACTTC.

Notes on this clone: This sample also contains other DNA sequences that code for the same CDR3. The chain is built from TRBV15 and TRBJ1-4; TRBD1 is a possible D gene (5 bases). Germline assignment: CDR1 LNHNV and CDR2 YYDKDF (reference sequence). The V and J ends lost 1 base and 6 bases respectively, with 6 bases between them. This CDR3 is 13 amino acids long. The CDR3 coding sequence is TGTGCCACCAGCAGAGGCAGGGATGAAAAACTGTTTTTT. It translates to CATSRGRDEKLFF.

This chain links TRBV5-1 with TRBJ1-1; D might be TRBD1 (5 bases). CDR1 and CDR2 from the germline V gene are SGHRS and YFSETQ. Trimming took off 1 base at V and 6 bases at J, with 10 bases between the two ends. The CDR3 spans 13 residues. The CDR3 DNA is TGCGCCAGCAGCTTGTTAGGGGCGGCTGAAGCTTTCTTT. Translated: CASSLLGAAEAFF.

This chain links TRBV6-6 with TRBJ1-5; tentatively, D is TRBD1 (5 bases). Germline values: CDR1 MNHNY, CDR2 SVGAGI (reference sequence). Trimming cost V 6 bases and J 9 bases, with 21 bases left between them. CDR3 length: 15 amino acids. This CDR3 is CASSPLDTAEGPQHF. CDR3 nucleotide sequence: TGTGCCAGCAGCCCCCTGGACACGGCCGAGGGGCCCCAGCATTTT.